The 31 T cell receptor beta chains presented below share a single source sample, sequenced in a study of response to subunit inactivated influenza vaccine. TCRdb re-called the RT-PCR reads with MiXCR, one entry per CDR3 protein. The sample holds around 710,000 distinct CDR3 sequences, more than 11% seen once. The sample consisted of PBMCs from blood, taken 14 to 15 days before vaccination. Every receptor here comes from a man aged 50-60 years who received an inactivated influenza vaccine.

This clonotype was observed a handful of times. The chain joins TRBV3-1 to TRBJ1-1; no clear D gene. There are 14 residues in the CDR3. V dropped 5 bases and J dropped 1 base, with 11 bases sitting between them. Germline CDR1 reads LGHDT; CDR2 reads YNNKEL (reference sequence). In DNA, the CDR3 is TGTGCCAGCAGCTACGATGGTTGGAACACTGAAGCTTTCTTT. Translation gives CASSYDGWNTEAFF.

This clonotype was seen only a few times. This chain uses TRBV18 with TRBJ2-7; the D is unclear. The CDR3 spans 11 residues. The germline CDR1 and CDR2 sequences are KGHSH and LQKENI. Trimming left V 1 base short and J 6 bases short, with 4 bases between. CDR3 loop: CASSPRAEQYF. CDR3 bases: TGTGCCAGCTCACCACGGGCCGAGCAGTACTTC.

This clonotype appeared many times. The chain carries TRBV4-3 and TRBJ2-1, with D hard to call. The germline V gene has CDR1 LGHNA and CDR2 YSLEER. The CDR3 extends over 14 amino acids. Trimming took off 1 base at V and 1 base at J, with 5 bases between the two ends. In DNA form, the CDR3 reads TGCGCCAGCAGCCAAGGGGCTTCCTACAATGAGCAGTTCTTC. It specifies CASSQGASYNEQFF.

This chain connects TRBV27 to TRBJ1-5; 9 bases fit TRBD1. The germline V gene has CDR1 MNHEY and CDR2 SMNVEV (reference sequence). With 0 bases clipped from V and 7 bases from J, the junction kept 10 bases outside the gene matches. The CDR3 runs 17 residues. The CDR3 DNA follows: TGTGCCAGCAGTTTATCCTGGACAGGGGCTTCTCACCAGCCCCAGCATTTT. This gives the protein CASSLSWTGASHQPQHF.

This clonotype turned up a few times. The J gene is TRBJ2-7, the V gene TRBV3-1, with 9 nucleotides matching TRBD2. This CDR3 contains 14 residues. The V segment lost 5 bases and the J segment 5 bases; nucleotides outside the gene matches: 7. Germline CDR1 is LGHDT and CDR2 is YNNKEL (reference sequence). CDR3 sequence (DNA): TGTGCCAGCAGCTGGACTAGCGATGCCAACGAGCAGTACTTC. This sequence encodes CASSWTSDANEQYF.

This clonotype was seen a handful of times. A much larger clone sits a single nucleotide away, making a read error possible. V usage is TRBV11-2 and J usage is TRBJ1-1, with unresolved D. Deletions cut 5 bases from V and 5 bases from J, with 9 bases between. CDR1 and CDR2 from the germline V gene are SGHAT and FQNNGV. This CDR3 region has 12 residues. This chain's CDR3 is CASSPRLTEAFF. The DNA of the CDR3 is TGTGCCAGCAGCCCCCGGCTTACTGAAGCTTTCTTT.

This clonotype occurred many times. The CDR3 sequence is CASSTLGDNTDTQYF. In DNA form, the CDR3 reads TGTGCCAGCAGCACCTTAGGGGATAACACAGATACGCAGTATTTT. This sequence joins TRBV7-2 and TRBJ2-3; TRBD1 is a possible D gene (5 bases). Trimming took off 5 bases at V and 2 bases at J, with 14 bases between the two ends. This CDR3 is 15 amino acids long. In germline, CDR1 is SGHTA, CDR2 FQGNSA.

This clonotype was seen a handful of times. The rearrangement links TRBV6-2 or TRBV6-3 to TRBJ2-5; 7 bases map to TRBD2. J lost 3 bases, V lost 0 bases, and 4 bases had no gene match. Germline assignment: CDR1 MNHEY and CDR2 SVGEGT. The CDR3 loop spans 15 amino acids. The CDR3 DNA reads TGTGCCAGCAGTTACTCAGGGCTAGCGGAAGAGACCCAGTACTTC. Translating it yields CASSYSGLAEETQYF.

This rearrangement joins TRBV12-3 or TRBV12-4 to TRBJ2-7; a weak D match, TRBD2 (6 bases). V gave up 2 bases and J gave up 2 bases, with 16 bases separating them. The CDR3 has 16 amino acids. The chain's CDR3 is CASSLPTGTPTYEQYF. The CDR3 nucleotides read TGTGCCAGCAGTTTACCTACCGGGACTCCCACCTACGAGCAGTACTTC.

This clonotype has ten or more counts. The V gene is TRBV29-1, the J gene TRBJ2-5; 9 bases are a match to TRBD1. The trim removed 3 bases at V and 5 bases at J, leaving 4 bases unmatched. Germline values: CDR1 SQVTM, CDR2 ANQGSEA. This CDR3 spans 13 amino acids. CDR3: CSVEGQGGETQYF. In nucleotides, the CDR3 is TGCAGCGTTGAGGGACAGGGTGGGGAGACCCAGTACTTC.

The rearrangement links TRBV10-2 to TRBJ1-2; 11 positions agree with TRBD1. This CDR3 is built from 15 residues. V was clipped by 2 bases and J by 6 bases; unmatched bases: 5. Germline V CDR1 and CDR2: WSHSY, SAAADI. The DNA of the CDR3 is TGCGCCAGCAGTGAGCTCACGGACAGGGGGCATGGCTACACCTTC. As protein: CASSELTDRGHGYTF.

The chain employs TRBV10-3 and TRBJ2-1; TRBD1 matches at 7 bases. This CDR3 comprises 15 residues. CDR1 ENHRY and CDR2 SYGVKD come from the germline V gene. The V and J ends lost 4 bases and 3 bases, in that order; junction bases with no gene match: 6. The DNA of the CDR3 is TGTGCCATCAGTGCCCGACAGGGACGCTACAATGAGCAGTTCTTC. Its protein is CAISARQGRYNEQFF.

This rearrangement joins TRBV2 to TRBJ2-3; 7 positions match TRBD1. This CDR3 spans 14 amino acids. The germline gives CDR1 SNHLY, CDR2 FYNNEI. The V and J ends lost 11 bases and 1 base, in that order; junction bases with no gene match: 9. The CDR3 loop is CASLQGDRTDTQYF. CDR3 nucleotide sequence: TGTGCCTCATTGCAGGGGGATCGCACAGATACGCAGTATTTT.

The genes are TRBV20-1 and TRBJ2-7, with unresolved D. CDR3 length: 14 residues. Deletions cut 4 bases from V and 5 bases from J, with 18 bases between. The germline V gene has CDR1 DFQATT and CDR2 SNEGSKA (reference sequence). CDR3 DNA: TGCAGTGCTATGCGCCGACTCGGTCTCGACGAGCAGTACTTC. Protein sequence: CSAMRRLGLDEQYF.

This clonotype was detected many times. The J gene is TRBJ2-1, the V gene TRBV9, with 7 bases aligning to TRBD1. The germline V gene has CDR1 SGDLS and CDR2 YYNGEE. V shed 2 bases and J 5 bases; nucleotides not matched to a gene: 13. The CDR3 length is 17 residues. CDR3 coding DNA: TGTGCCAGCAGCGTCCGACAGGGTACGGGGACGAACAATGAGCAGTTCTTC. Translation gives CASSVRQGTGTNNEQFF.

The sample holds a few counts of this clonotype. The rearrangement joins TRBV5-1 to TRBJ2-7; 11 bases map to TRBD2. This CDR3 is 14 amino acids long. V was pared by 4 bases and J by 4 bases, with 4 bases of the junction left unmatched. The germline V gene has CDR1 SGHRS and CDR2 YFSETQ. The CDR3 sequence is CASSPSGGRYEQYF. CDR3 in DNA: TGCGCCAGCAGCCCTAGCGGGGGGAGATACGAGCAGTACTTC.

This clonotype was found a few times. V and J are TRBV20-1 and TRBJ2-3, with a possible D match to TRBD1 (5 bases). There are 14 residues in the CDR3. Germline V CDR1 and CDR2: DFQATT, SNEGSKA (reference sequence). V was trimmed by 4 bases and J by 4 bases, leaving 15 bases between them. CDR3 sequence reads: CSAKDARAADTQYF. The CDR3, as DNA: TGCAGTGCTAAGGATGCCAGGGCGGCAGATACGCAGTATTTT.

The J gene is TRBJ2-1, the V gene TRBV20-1; 9 positions match TRBD1. This CDR3 spans 14 amino acids. V lost 3 bases to trimming and J lost 7 bases; unmatched junction nucleotides: 7. CDR1 is DFQATT and CDR2 is SNEGSKA in the germline V gene (reference sequence). The CDR3 spells CSASSQTGGNEQFF. The CDR3, as DNA: TGCAGTGCTAGCTCCCAGACAGGGGGTAATGAGCAGTTCTTC.

The gene calls are TRBV20-1 and TRBJ2-5; a possible D gene is TRBD2 (6 bases). The ends were cut back, 2 bases at V and 5 bases at J, with 15 bases in the middle. In germline, CDR1 is DFQATT, CDR2 SNEGSKA (reference sequence). The CDR3 consists of 14 residues. CDR3 region: CSARLRGAGETQYF. The CDR3 bases are TGCAGTGCTAGACTCCGGGGAGCGGGCGAGACCCAGTACTTC.

The rearrangement joins TRBV20-1 to TRBJ2-7; 7 bases line up with TRBD2. Germline V gene sequence: CDR1 DFQATT, CDR2 SNEGSKA (reference sequence). With V trimmed by 8 bases and J by 3 bases, 10 bases remained unmatched. This CDR3 is built from 13 residues. CDR3 sequence (DNA): TGCAGTATGAAGACTAGCACCTACTACGAGCAGTACTTC. Its translation: CSMKTSTYYEQYF.

At least ten counts were recorded for this clonotype. This chain links TRBV9 with TRBJ1-4; TRBD1 matches 7 bases. The CDR3 has 16 amino acids. Germline CDR1 SGDLS, CDR2 YYNGEE. Trimming removed 0 bases from V and 3 bases from J; junction bases left unmatched: 5. CDR3 coding DNA: TGTGCCAGCAGCGTAGGGGACAGCACGGCTAATGAAAAACTGTTTTTT. This codes for CASSVGDSTANEKLFF.

This clonotype appeared a few times. CDR3 in amino acids: CASSSITGGGQPQHF. The CDR3 DNA sequence: TGTGCCAGCAGTTCCATAACAGGGGGAGGTCAGCCCCAGCATTTT. The J gene is TRBJ1-5, the V gene TRBV2, with TRBD1 identical over 8 bases. Losses at the gene ends were 5 bases for V and 6 bases for J; bases not matched to a gene: 9. CDR1 and CDR2 from the germline V gene are SNHLY and FYNNEI. The CDR3 covers 15 residues. Drawing the rest from reference TRBV2 and TRBJ1-5, the complete variable domain is EPEVTQTPSHQVTQMGQEVILRCVPISNHLYFYWYRQILGQKVEFLVSFYNNEISEKSEIFDDQFSVERPDGSNFTLKIRSTKLEDSAMYFCASSSITGGGQPQHFGDGTRLSIL.

On this clonotype itself: Just one base apart from a much larger clone, this may be a read error. The chain combines TRBV12-3 or TRBV12-4 with TRBJ2-3, with 10 bases fitting TRBD2. V lost 2 bases, J lost 3 bases, and 2 bases stayed unmatched. This CDR3 contains 15 residues. The CDR3 here is CASSLTSGATDTQYF. The CDR3 DNA sequence: TGTGCCAGCAGTTTAACTAGCGGGGCGACAGATACGCAGTATTTT.

Only a few counts were recorded for this clonotype. CDR3 region: CASSLLRGDTEAFF. Here the CDR3 DNA reads TGTGCCAGCAGCTTACTAAGAGGCGACACTGAAGCTTTCTTT. The chain uses TRBV11-2 and TRBJ1-1; no clear D gene. Deletions cut 2 bases from V and 3 bases from J, with 10 bases between. This CDR3 region has 14 residues. Germline V CDR1 and CDR2: SGHAT, FQNNGV. Based on the CDR3 plus reference TRBV11-2 and TRBJ1-1, the full variable domain is EAGVAQSPRYKIIEKRQSVAFWCNPISGHATLYWYQQILGQGPKLLIQFQNNGVVDDSQLPKDRFSAERLKGVDSTLKIQPAKLEDSAVYLCASSLLRGDTEAFFGQGTRLTVV.

The chain recombines TRBV29-1 with TRBJ2-5; 8 nucleotides agree with TRBD1. Trimming removed 6 bases from V and 2 bases from J; junction bases left unmatched: 11. The CDR3 extends over 15 amino acids. The germline CDR1 and CDR2 sequences are SQVTM and ANQGSEA. CDR3 loop: CSVGPGTGRQETQYF. CDR3 bases: TGCAGCGTCGGACCTGGGACAGGTCGGCAAGAGACCCAGTACTTC.

This clonotype has only a few counts. This chain uses TRBV7-3 with TRBJ2-1; the match to TRBD2 covers 7 bases. Per the germline V gene, CDR1 is SGHTA and CDR2 is FQGTGA. The CDR3 contains 13 residues. The ends lost 2 bases at V and 13 bases at J; junction bases unmatched: 8. In DNA, the CDR3 is TGTGCCAGCAGCTTATCAGGGAGGGCGAGACAGTTCTTC. It is translated as CASSLSGRARQFF.

This clonotype showed up just a few times. This chain uses TRBV11-1 with TRBJ2-5, with TRBD2 matching 11 bases. The CDR3 sequence is 19 residues long. Looked up from germline, CDR1 is SGHAT and CDR2 is FQDESV (reference sequence). The ends lost 5 bases at V and 2 bases at J; junction bases unmatched: 16. Here the CDR3 DNA reads TGTGCCAGCAGCCGGCAAGGGAGGCTAGCGGGGGGCGCACAAGAGACCCAGTACTTC. As protein: CASSRQGRLAGGAQETQYF. Drawing the rest from reference TRBV11-1 and TRBJ2-5, the complete variable domain is EAEVAQSPRYKITEKSQAVAFWCDPISGHATLYWYRQILGQGPELLVQFQDESVVDDSQLPKDRFSAERLKGVDSTLKIQPAELGDSAMYLCASSRQGRLAGGAQETQYFGPGTRLLVL.

This clonotype turned up a few times. Written as DNA, the CDR3 is TGTGCCATCAGTGAGAATAGCGGAGTGGAGACCCAGTACTTC. Its translation: CAISENSGVETQYF. The chain joins TRBV10-3 to TRBJ2-5; possibly TRBD2 for D (6 bases). From germline, CDR1 is ENHRY and CDR2 SYGVKD. Trimming left V 2 bases short and J 5 bases short, with 12 bases between. The CDR3 is 14 residues long.

The chain combines TRBV7-9 with TRBJ1-2, with D maybe TRBD1 (6 bases). CDR1 is SEHNR, CDR2 FQNEAQ, per germline (reference sequence). The length of the CDR3 is 13 residues. Trimming left V 1 base short and J 8 bases short, with 11 bases between. CDR3 nucleotides: TGTGCCAGCAGCTTAGAGGGGGTTCGGGGCTACACCTTC. Translation: CASSLEGVRGYTF. Supplemented by reference TRBV7-9 and TRBJ1-2, the full variable domain reads DTGVSQNPRHKITKRGQNVTFRCDPISEHNRLYWYRQTLGQGPEFLTYFQNEAQLEKSRLLSDRFSAERPKGSFSTLEIQRTEQGDSAMYLCASSLEGVRGYTFGSGTRLTVV.

This clonotype has only a few counts. This chain joins TRBV4-2 and TRBJ2-5; 7 positions match TRBD2. Trimming took 1 base from V and 4 from J; bases not matched to a gene: 12. The germline gives CDR1 LGHNA, CDR2 YNFKEQ. CDR3 length equals 17 residues. The CDR3 DNA is TGTGCCAGCAGCCAAGCGGGTTGGGCGGGGGTTGGAGAGACCCAGTACTTC. This codes for CASSQAGWAGVGETQYF.

The genes are TRBV5-6 and TRBJ2-5; TRBD1 matches at 9 bases. Trimming took 2 bases from V and 4 from J; bases not matched to a gene: 9. Germline V lookup: CDR1 SGHDT, CDR2 YYEEEE. The CDR3 sequence is 16 residues long. The chain's CDR3 is CASSFLTGGDVETQYF. The CDR3 DNA reads as TGTGCCAGCAGCTTTCTGACAGGGGGGGACGTAGAGACCCAGTACTTC.